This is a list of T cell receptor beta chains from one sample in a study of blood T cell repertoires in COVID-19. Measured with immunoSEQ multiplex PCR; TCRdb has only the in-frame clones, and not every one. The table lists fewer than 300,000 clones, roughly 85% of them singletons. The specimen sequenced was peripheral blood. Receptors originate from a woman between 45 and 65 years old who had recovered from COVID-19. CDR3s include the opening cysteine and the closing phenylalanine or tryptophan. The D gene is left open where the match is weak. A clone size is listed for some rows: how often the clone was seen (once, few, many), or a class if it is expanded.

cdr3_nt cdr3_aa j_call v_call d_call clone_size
TGTGCCAGCAGCTTGGCAGGCAGGGACTCCTACGAGCAGTACTTC CASSLAGRDSYEQYF TRBJ2-7 TRBV5-6 . .
TGTGCCAGCAGCCGCCGACTCGGGGGGGCCGCAGATACGCAGTATTTT CASSRRLGGAADTQYF TRBJ2-3 TRBV7-2 TRBD2 .
TGTGCCTGGAGTGCCGGGACAGCCTACGAGCAGTACTTC CAWSAGTAYEQYF TRBJ2-7 TRBV30 TRBD1 .
TGTGCCAGCAGCGTAGGTCTAGCGGACAATGAGCAGTTCTTC CASSVGLADNEQFF TRBJ2-1 TRBV9 TRBD2 .
TGTGCCAGCAGTTCCCCTCGGGAGGGAAACACCATATATTTT CASSSPREGNTIYF TRBJ1-3 TRBV6-5 . .
TGTGCCAGCAGCTTAGACCCCGGGACAGGGGCGTTCAACGAGCAGTACTTC CASSLDPGTGAFNEQYF TRBJ2-7 TRBV7-2 TRBD1 .
TGTGCCAGCAGGGAGGGACTAGCGGGAGAAAATGAGCAGTTCTTC CASREGLAGENEQFF TRBJ2-1 TRBV7-9 TRBD2 .
TGTGCCTGGAGTATTGGGAGGTACCATCAGCCCCAGCATTTT CAWSIGRYHQPQHF TRBJ1-5 TRBV30 . .
TGTGCCAGTAGTGCAGAACGCTCCTACAATGAGCAGTTCTTC CASSAERSYNEQFF TRBJ2-1 TRBV19 . .
TGTGCCAGCAAAGCCCAGACAAGCACAGATACGCAGTATTTT CASKAQTSTDTQYF TRBJ2-3 TRBV25-1 . .
TGTGCCAGCAGGAGGATGAGCGGAATGCAACTGTTTTTT CASRRMSGMQLFF TRBJ1-4 TRBV12-3/TRBV12-4 . .
TGTGCCAGTAGTAGAGGACTAGCAGATACGCAGTATTTT CASSRGLADTQYF TRBJ2-3 TRBV19 TRBD2 .
TGTGCCAGCAGCTTGACAGGGGGCGTGGGCAATCAGCCCCAGCATTTT CASSLTGGVGNQPQHF TRBJ1-5 TRBV7-8 TRBD1 .
TGTGCCAGCAGTCGAAGGGGGGGCTCCGGGGAAAAACTGTTTTTT CASSRRGGSGEKLFF TRBJ1-4 TRBV27 . .
TGTGCCAGCAGTGAGTCGGGGGGATCCTACGAGCAGTACTTC CASSESGGSYEQYF TRBJ2-7 TRBV2 TRBD2 .
TGTGCCAGCAGTTTCGTCGGGAGCAACTACGAGCAGTACTTC CASSFVGSNYEQYF TRBJ2-7 TRBV28 . .
TGCGCCAGCAGCTTGGGGGGCGCAGGGGGCGCGGGAGATACGCAGTATTTT CASSLGGAGGAGDTQYF TRBJ2-3 TRBV5-1 TRBD1 .
TGTGCCAGCAGTTCCCTAGCGGGGGGGGCCTACGAGCAGTACTTC CASSSLAGGAYEQYF TRBJ2-7 TRBV27 TRBD2 .
TGTGCCAGCAGCCCGTGGACAGGGCCGAGCTCTGGAAACACCATATATTTT CASSPWTGPSSGNTIYF TRBJ1-3 TRBV7-9 TRBD1 .
TGTGCCAGCTCACCCCCCGGACAGTCTAAATCCTACGAGCAGTACTTC CASSPPGQSKSYEQYF TRBJ2-7 TRBV18 . .
TGTGCCAGCAGCTTGAGGCCTAGCGGGCAATACAATGAGCAGTTCTTC CASSLRPSGQYNEQFF TRBJ2-1 TRBV7-3 TRBD2 .
TGTGCCAGCAGCGGGGGACTACACTCCTACGAGCAGTACTTC CASSGGLHSYEQYF TRBJ2-7 TRBV9 TRBD2 once
TGTGCCAGCAGTTATGTTGGGACAGAAGATTCACCCCTCCACTTT CASSYVGTEDSPLHF TRBJ1-6 TRBV6-2/TRBV6-3 TRBD1 .